The 26 T cell receptor beta chains listed next were all sequenced from one sample in a study of PD-1 blockade in classical Hodgkin lymphoma. The sample's time point: cycle 4 day 1 (C4D1), after six to seven weeks of nivolumab. With no exception, relapse followed autologous stem cell transplantation in all patients, and brentuximab vedotin exposure varied. Sequencing used immunoSEQ multiplex PCR; TCRdb keeps in-frame clones, though not all of them. The sample contains some 58,000 clones, approximately 94% of which appear only once. The material sequenced was peripheral blood mononuclear cells (PBMCs), taken before the fourth cycle of nivolumab. These receptors all come from a human donor with classical Hodgkin lymphoma.

The rearrangement joins TRBV28 to TRBJ2-3; the D gene is possibly TRBD2 (5 bases). V lost 4 bases and J lost 2, with 10 bases in between. Germline V gene lookup returns CDR1 MDHEN and CDR2 SYDVKM. This CDR3 region has 14 residues. This chain's CDR3 is CASSSEGATDTQYF. CDR3 bases: TGTGCCAGCAGTTCAGAGGGAGCCACAGATACGCAGTATTTT. Drawing the rest from reference TRBV28 and TRBJ2-3, the complete variable domain is DVKVTQSSRYLVKRTGEKVFLECVQDMDHENMFWYRQDPGLGLRLIYFSYDVKMKEKGDIPEGYSVSREKKERFSLILESASTNQTSMYLCASSSEGATDTQYFGPGTRLTVL.

In this sample, this clone is medium-sized. The same CDR3 also results from other DNA sequences found in this sample. The chain recombines TRBV6-5 with TRBJ2-7; TRBD2 matches 7 bases. The CDR3 is made up of 14 amino acids. Germline CDR1 and CDR2: MNHEY and SVGAGI. J lost 4 bases, V lost 5 bases, and 8 bases had no gene match. The CDR3 spells CASSPSLGGYEQYF. The CDR3, as DNA: TGTGCCAGCAGTCCCTCACTCGGGGGGTACGAGCAGTACTTC.

V gene TRBV5-1 combines with J gene TRBJ2-7; TRBD2 aligns across 8 bases. V was pared by 1 base and J by 4 bases, with 1 base of the junction left unmatched. CDR1 is SGHRS and CDR2 is YFSETQ in the germline V gene. The length of the CDR3 is 13 residues. CDR3 region: CASSLSGGYEQYF. In DNA, the CDR3 is TGCGCCAGCAGCTTGAGCGGGGGATACGAGCAGTACTTC. The whole variable domain, filled in from reference TRBV5-1 and TRBJ2-7, reads KAGVTQTPRYLIKTRGQQVTLSCSPISGHRSVSWYQQTPGQGLQFLFEYFSETQRNKGNFPGRFSGRQFSNSRSEMNVSTLELGDSALYLCASSLSGGYEQYFGPGTRLTVT.

This chain links TRBV10-3 with TRBJ2-1; TRBD2 matches at 10 bases. The V gene end was trimmed by 4 bases and the J gene end by 5 bases; junction bases not matched to a gene: 5. This CDR3 region has 15 residues. Germline CDR1 is ENHRY and CDR2 is SYGVKD. CDR3 nucleotides: TGTGCCATCAGTGTGGCTAGCGGGAGAAACAATGAGCAGTTCTTC. Translated: CAISVASGRNNEQFF.

V gene TRBV18 combines with J gene TRBJ2-3, with a weak D call TRBD1 (6 bases). The CDR3 runs 14 residues. Germline V gene lookup returns CDR1 KGHSH and CDR2 LQKENI. V lost 4 bases and J 4 bases, leaving 12 bases between the germline ends. The CDR3 sequence is CASSQQGRSDTQYF. For the CDR3, the DNA is TGTGCCAGCTCACAACAGGGAAGGTCAGATACGCAGTATTTT.

The V gene is TRBV18, the J gene TRBJ1-3; TRBD1 might be the D (5 bases). Germline CDR1 KGHSH, CDR2 LQKENI. The CDR3 is 14 amino acids. V gave up 2 bases and J gave up 4 bases, with 9 bases separating them. CDR3 sequence: CASSPGGSGNTIYF. For the CDR3, the DNA is TGTGCCAGCTCACCAGGGGGGTCCGGAAACACCATATATTTT.

The V and J genes are TRBV6-6 and TRBJ2-7; the D gene could be TRBD1 or TRBD2 (6 bases each). V lost 6 bases to trimming and J lost 5 bases, with 14 bases between them. This CDR3 has 13 residues. Germline V lookup: CDR1 MNHNY, CDR2 SVGAGI (reference sequence). The chain's CDR3 is CASRSGGMDEQYF. The CDR3 bases are TGTGCCAGCAGATCCGGGGGCATGGACGAGCAGTACTTC.

The chain links TRBV15 to TRBJ1-2, with TRBD1 as a possible D gene (6 bases). Germline V lookup: CDR1 LNHNV, CDR2 YYDKDF (reference sequence). Trimming cost V 1 base and J 6 bases, with 12 bases left between them. CDR3 length: 14 residues. The CDR3 DNA sequence: TGTGCCACCAGCAGAGGGACAGAGTACCATGGCTACACCTTC. Translated: CATSRGTEYHGYTF.

V is TRBV27 and J is TRBJ2-5; D perhaps matches TRBD2 (6 bases). Trimming took 5 bases from V and 3 from J, leaving 19 bases between them. This CDR3 comprises 16 residues. Germline V gives CDR1 MNHEY, CDR2 SMNVEV (reference sequence). The CDR3 spells CASSPSLTSIEETQYF. Written as DNA, the CDR3 is TGTGCCAGCAGTCCTTCCCTGACTAGTATAGAAGAGACCCAGTACTTC.

The chain's CDR3 is CASSPDRGPYNEQFF. CDR3 sequence (DNA): TGTGCCAGCAGTCCGGACAGGGGTCCCTACAATGAGCAGTTCTTC. The V call is TRBV28, the J call TRBJ2-1, with 9 bases aligning to TRBD1. CDR1 is MDHEN and CDR2 is SYDVKM in the germline V gene. With 5 bases clipped from V and 2 bases from J, the junction kept 4 bases outside the gene matches. This CDR3 region has 15 residues.

This clone was picked up one time. The V gene is TRBV6-5, the J gene TRBJ1-4, with 8 nucleotides matching TRBD1. The ends lost 2 bases at V and 6 bases at J; junction bases unmatched: 5. Germline lookup yields CDR1 MNHEY and CDR2 SVGAGI. This CDR3 is 15 amino acids long. CDR3 nucleotide sequence: TGTGCCAGCAGTTACATGGACAGGGAGGATGAAAAACTGTTTTTT. Residues: CASSYMDREDEKLFF.

This chain joins TRBV19 and TRBJ2-1, with D possibly being TRBD2 (6 bases). Trimming removed 7 bases at V and 3 bases at J, with 16 bases between. CDR1 and CDR2 from the germline V gene are LNHDA and SQIVND (reference sequence). The CDR3 is 15 residues long. CDR3 in amino acids: CASTRDFINYNEQFF. The CDR3 DNA follows: TGTGCCAGTACCCGGGACTTTATCAACTACAATGAGCAGTTCTTC.

The V and J genes are TRBV5-1 and TRBJ2-3; 12 bases match TRBD2. The CDR3 runs 16 residues. Germline CDR1 and CDR2: SGHRS and YFSETQ. Germline trimming cut 4 bases from V and 1 base from J; bases unmatched to any gene: 4. The chain's CDR3 is CASSPRLAGGTDTQYF. The CDR3 DNA reads TGCGCCAGCAGCCCCCGACTAGCGGGGGGCACAGATACGCAGTATTTT.

This clone is a singleton in its sample. The DNA of the CDR3 is TGTGCCAGCAGCTCGGTGGGGGCTCTCTACAATGAGCAGTTCTTC. Its translation: CASSSVGALYNEQFF. The chain uses TRBV5-4 and TRBJ2-1; possibly TRBD1 for D (6 bases). CDR1 SGHNT and CDR2 YYREEE come from the germline V gene (reference sequence). CDR3 length equals 15 residues. The V gene lost 3 bases and the J gene lost 3 bases, with 13 bases spanning the gap. Using reference TRBV5-4 and TRBJ2-1 for the parts outside the CDR3, the full variable domain is ETGVTQSPTHLIKTRGQQVTLRCSSQSGHNTVSWYQQALGQGPQFIFQYYREEENGRGNFPPRFSGLQFPNYSSELNVNALELDDSALYLCASSSVGALYNEQFFGPGTRLTVL.

The rearrangement links TRBV4-1 to TRBJ2-1, with 8 nucleotides matching TRBD2. Germline CDR1 is MGHRA and CDR2 is YSYEKL. The CDR3 totals 16 residues. Losses at the gene ends were 3 bases for V and 0 bases for J; bases not matched to a gene: 4. The CDR3 bases are TGCGCCAGCAGCCAGGTAGCGGGGAGCTCCTACAATGAGCAGTTCTTC. This translates into CASSQVAGSSYNEQFF.

The J gene is TRBJ2-7, the V gene TRBV7-9; a possible D gene is TRBD1 (5 bases). The V gene lost 1 base and the J gene lost 1 base, with 11 bases spanning the gap. CDR1 is SEHNR, CDR2 FQNEAQ, per germline (reference sequence). CDR3 size: 15 residues. CDR3 loop: CASSLGSSGSYEQYF. The CDR3 DNA is TGTGCCAGCAGCTTAGGTTCGTCAGGGTCCTACGAGCAGTACTTC.

V is TRBV6-5 and J is TRBJ2-2; no clear D. V was pared by 6 bases and J by 6 bases, with 17 bases between. Germline V CDR1 and CDR2: MNHEY, SVGAGI. The CDR3 is 15 amino acids. DNA for the CDR3: TGTGCCAGCAGGCATGATAGGGCTAAACCCGGGGAGCTGTTTTTT. It specifies CASRHDRAKPGELFF.

The chain links TRBV18 to TRBJ2-2, with D maybe TRBD1 (6 bases). V was cut by 6 bases and J by 6 bases, with 26 bases left in between. The length of the CDR3 is 18 residues. The germline V gene has CDR1 KGHSH and CDR2 LQKENI. The CDR3 region is CASSPPTGQMNVAGELFF. The CDR3 DNA is TGTGCCAGCTCGCCCCCAACCGGACAGATGAATGTGGCCGGGGAGCTGTTTTTT. Together with reference TRBV18 and TRBJ2-2, the CDR3 gives the full variable domain: NAGVMQNPRHLVRRRGQEARLRCSPMKGHSHVYWYRQLPEEGLKFMVYLQKENIIDESGMPKERFSAEFPKEGPSILRIQQVVRGDSAAYFCASSPPTGQMNVAGELFFGEGSRLTVL.

J is TRBJ1-2 and V is TRBV28; D is undetermined. There are 16 residues in the CDR3. Per germline, CDR1 MDHEN and CDR2 SYDVKM. V gave up 7 bases and J gave up 0 bases, with 18 bases separating them. DNA for the CDR3: TGTGCCAGCAACAAGAGCGGGGTTGGAGCTAACTATGGCTACACCTTC. Protein product: CASNKSGVGANYGYTF.

This chain joins TRBV2 and TRBJ2-7; D gene ambiguous. The CDR3 spans 14 residues. Looked up from germline, CDR1 is SNHLY and CDR2 is FYNNEI. The V gene lost 6 bases and the J gene lost 0 bases, with 12 bases spanning the gap. The CDR3 sequence is CASRRQPISYEQYF. In DNA, the CDR3 is TGTGCCAGCAGAAGACAACCGATCTCCTACGAGCAGTACTTC.

The chain employs TRBV11-2 and TRBJ1-3; D uncertain. The V gene lost 1 base and the J gene lost 0 bases, with 7 bases spanning the gap. Germline V lookup: CDR1 SGHAT, CDR2 FQNNGV. The CDR3 has 15 amino acids. The CDR3 loop reads CASSLVTSSGNTIYF. CDR3 in DNA: TGTGCCAGCAGCTTAGTAACCAGCTCTGGAAACACCATATATTTT. The full variable domain, rest sourced from reference TRBV11-2 and TRBJ1-3, is EAGVAQSPRYKIIEKRQSVAFWCNPISGHATLYWYQQILGQGPKLLIQFQNNGVVDDSQLPKDRFSAERLKGVDSTLKIQPAKLEDSAVYLCASSLVTSSGNTIYFGEGSWLTVV.

The rearrangement links TRBV13 to TRBJ2-1, with D unresolved. Per the germline V gene, CDR1 is PRHDT and CDR2 is FYEKMQ (reference sequence). This CDR3 region has 19 residues. Trimming removed 1 base from V and 0 bases from J, with 19 bases in between. Here the CDR3 reads CASSLVPFLLGSSYNEQFF. CDR3 DNA: TGTGCCAGCAGCTTAGTCCCTTTCCTCCTAGGCAGCTCCTACAATGAGCAGTTCTTC.

The chain employs TRBV5-1 and TRBJ2-1; D is undetermined. The CDR3 consists of 16 residues. The V end was cut by 4 bases, the J end by 6 bases, with 20 bases between. Germline-derived CDR1 and CDR2 are SGHRS and YFSETQ. CDR3 in DNA: TGCGCCAGCAGCGTGGCGCCCGAGTTTGCGACCAATGAGCAGTTCTTC. It yields the protein CASSVAPEFATNEQFF.

The chain has TRBV5-6 and TRBJ1-3, with D perhaps TRBD1 (5 bases). Trimming shortened V by 0 bases and J by 2 bases, and 12 bases separated the two germline ends. Per the germline V gene, CDR1 is SGHDT and CDR2 is YYEEEE. This CDR3 has 16 residues. Written as DNA, the CDR3 is TGTGCCAGCAGCTTGGCGTGGGGCAGCCCTGGAAACACCATATATTTT. Translating gives CASSLAWGSPGNTIYF.

This sequence joins TRBV9 and TRBJ1-1, with 7 bases that match TRBD1. The V and J ends lost 0 bases and 1 base, in that order; junction bases with no gene match: 6. Germline CDR1 and CDR2: SGDLS and YYNGEE. The CDR3 spans 16 residues. The CDR3 DNA sequence: TGTGCCAGCAGCGTAGCAGGGGGGTATCGGAACACTGAAGCTTTCTTT. Translating gives CASSVAGGYRNTEAFF.

The chain employs TRBV11-2 and TRBJ1-1; D remains ambiguous. Trimming pared 3 bases from V and 2 bases from J, leaving 10 bases between. The V gene's germline CDR1 is SGHAT and CDR2 FQNNGV. CDR3 length: 14 amino acids. Written as DNA, the CDR3 is TGTGCCAGCAGCTTCTCGGACCGCAACACTGAAGCTTTCTTT. It translates to CASSFSDRNTEAFF.